The next 12 T cell receptor beta chains were all read from a single sample in a study of cytomegalovirus exposure and HLA in healthy donors. Here immunoSEQ multiplex PCR was the method, and the copy in TCRdb shows in-frame clones only, minus some. In the table there are about 190,000 clones, 86% of which are singletons. Sequencing was performed on PBMCs. The receptors here all came from a woman aged 18-30 years in good health and CMV-seronegative.

Here the CDR3 DNA reads TGTGCCAGCAGCGTGGGGACAGGGGGAGACTATGGCTACACCTTC. As protein: CASSVGTGGDYGYTF. J is TRBJ1-2 and V is TRBV9, with TRBD1 matching 11 bases. The ends lost 2 bases at V and 3 bases at J; junction bases unmatched: 3. The CDR3 length is 15 residues. CDR1 and CDR2 from the germline V gene are SGDLS and YYNGEE.

This chain joins TRBV13 and TRBJ2-2; TRBD1 aligns across 9 bases. The CDR3 covers 15 residues. The V gene's germline CDR1 is PRHDT and CDR2 FYEKMQ (reference sequence). After removal of 0 bases from V and 9 bases from J, the junction contained 5 bases not matched to a gene. CDR3 DNA sequence: TGTGCCAGCAGCTTAGGGGACAGGGGAATCCGGGAGCTGTTTTTT. Translated: CASSLGDRGIRELFF.

The rearrangement uses TRBV5-1 and TRBJ2-1; TRBD2 matches at 15 bases. CDR1 is SGHRS and CDR2 is YFSETQ in the germline V gene. The V segment lost 4 bases and the J segment 0 bases; nucleotides outside the gene matches: 8. This CDR3 region has 19 residues. The CDR3 nucleotides read TGCGCCAGCAGCCCCGAGGGACTAGCGGGGGGCCGCTCCTACAATGAGCAGTTCTTC. It is translated as CASSPEGLAGGRSYNEQFF.

The chain combines TRBV19 with TRBJ1-2; TRBD1 agrees at 11 bases. In germline, CDR1 is LNHDA, CDR2 SQIVND (reference sequence). The V and J ends lost 7 bases and 2 bases, in that order; junction bases with no gene match: 6. This CDR3 has 15 amino acids. Here the CDR3 reads CASTGTGGTNYGYTF. The CDR3 coding sequence is TGTGCCAGTACCGGGACAGGGGGAACAAACTATGGCTACACCTTC. Based on the CDR3 plus reference TRBV19 and TRBJ1-2, the full variable domain is DGGITQSPKYLFRKEGQNVTLSCEQNLNHDAMYWYRQDPGQGLRLIYYSQIVNDFQKGDIAEGYSVSREKKESFPLTVTSAQKNPTAFYLCASTGTGGTNYGYTFGSGTRLTVV.

This chain connects TRBV4-1 to TRBJ2-1, with D possibly TRBD2 on 6 matching bases. V lost 0 bases to trimming and J lost 12 bases, with 21 bases between them. CDR1 is MGHRA, CDR2 YSYEKL, per germline. The length of the CDR3 is 16 residues. CDR3 bases: TGCGCCAGCAGCCAAGATCCTGGCGGGAACGGCGAGGTGCAGTTCTTC. Translation gives CASSQDPGGNGEVQFF.

This clone has only one observation. This chain's CDR3 is CASSSGGMNTEAFF. DNA for the CDR3: TGTGCCAGCAGCTCAGGGGGAATGAACACTGAAGCTTTCTTT. The chain recombines TRBV28 with TRBJ1-1, with TRBD1 identical over 7 bases. Looked up from germline, CDR1 is MDHEN and CDR2 is SYDVKM. CDR3 length: 14 residues. The V segment lost 6 bases and the J segment 0 bases; nucleotides outside the gene matches: 4.

This clone occurred once. V gene TRBV4-1 combines with J gene TRBJ2-1, with D tentatively TRBD1 (5 bases). The CDR3 extends over 16 amino acids. In germline, CDR1 is MGHRA, CDR2 YSYEKL. V lost 0 bases and J 12 bases, leaving 21 bases between the germline ends. The CDR3, as DNA: TGCGCCAGCAGCCAAGACACAGGAATGTCGGACCACGGGCAGTTCTTC. This codes for CASSQDTGMSDHGQFF.

The CDR3 DNA reads TGTGCCAGCTCACCTCGGACAGGGCGGAGTAATTCACCCCTCCACTTT. This gives the protein CASSPRTGRSNSPLHF. The chain has TRBV18 and TRBJ1-6; 8 bases map to TRBD1. The CDR3 runs to 16 residues. Germline V CDR1 and CDR2: KGHSH, LQKENI. After removal of 3 bases from V and 6 bases from J, the junction contained 7 bases not matched to a gene.

J is TRBJ2-7 and V is TRBV14; a possible D gene is TRBD2 (5 bases). The V gene lost 0 bases and the J gene lost 6 bases, with 6 bases spanning the gap. The CDR3 runs 12 residues. Germline values: CDR1 SGHDN, CDR2 FVKESK. The CDR3 sequence: CASSQETSEQYF. For the CDR3, the DNA is TGTGCCAGCAGCCAAGAAACTAGCGAGCAGTACTTC.

The rearrangement links TRBV11-2 to TRBJ2-5; 10 nucleotides line up with TRBD1. This CDR3 is built from 15 residues. Unmatched junction bases numbered 6, after V lost 4 bases and J lost 4 bases. CDR1 is SGHAT, CDR2 FQNNGV, per germline. As DNA, the CDR3 is TGTGCCAGCAGCTCATGGACAGGGGGAGGAGAGACCCAGTACTTC. It translates to CASSSWTGGGETQYF.

This chain connects TRBV27 to TRBJ2-3; 15 bases align to TRBD2. The CDR3 is 20 amino acids. Germline V gene sequence: CDR1 MNHEY, CDR2 SMNVEV (reference sequence). The trim removed 6 bases at V and 9 bases at J, leaving 22 bases unmatched. In nucleotides, the CDR3 is TGTGCCAGCAGCGATACCTTTCAACCGGGACTAGCGGGAGGTAAAGGAACGCAGTATTTT. It specifies CASSDTFQPGLAGGKGTQYF.

CDR3 nucleotide sequence: TGCAGCGTGTCCCGGGGAGGGTCCGGGAGGGCTTACGAGCAGTACTTC. Its protein is CSVSRGGSGRAYEQYF. The gene calls are TRBV29-1 and TRBJ2-7, with 8 bases that match TRBD2. Germline assignment: CDR1 SQVTM and CDR2 ANQGSEA. The CDR3 is 16 residues long. J gave up 4 bases and V 6 bases, and 17 bases lay outside the gene matches.